This TCR beta chain is from a study of blood T cell repertoires in COVID-19. Study at large: Sample material is recorded as cDNA or gDNA derived from T cells, B-cell-depleted T cells, or PBMCs.

This CDR3 is built from 15 residues. The V gene end was trimmed by 4 bases and the J gene end by 3 bases; junction bases not matched to a gene: 6. Germline-derived CDR1 and CDR2 are LGHDT and YNNKEL (reference sequence). Original handling: Counts of nucleated cells, estimated from reference gene primer amplification, were obtained. Profiled with immunoSEQ multiplex PCR; TCRdb holds only in-frame clones, not every one. V, J and clone size were drawn from that table, and D and trimming were deduced from the DNA. Seen here are 190,000 or so clones, 70% to 90% observed once, and the top ten hold around 2.5%.

The V gene is TRBV3-1 (or the pseudogene TRBV3-2), the J gene TRBJ1-2; 9 bases match TRBD1. Sequenced input: peripheral blood. This clonotype originated in a middle-aged man with active or convalescent COVID-19. CDR3 residues: CASSRPGQGHYGYTF. The CDR3 DNA follows: TGTGCCAGCAGCCGACCGGGACAGGGACACTATGGCTACACCTTC.